This T cell receptor beta chain was sequenced during a study of control samples from healthy donors and cancer patients. Germline CDR1 reads SGDLS; CDR2 reads YYNGEE. J was trimmed by 5 bases and V by 3 bases; bases with no gene match: 8. The CDR3 has 16 amino acids. The assay was immunoSEQ multiplex PCR, and TCRdb's table has in-frame clones only and misses some. The table records about 130,000 clones, more than 90% of them present only once. V is TRBV9 and J is TRBJ2-2; 9 nucleotides agree with TRBD1. The sequence came from a man aged 18 to 30 in good health. Sequences were obtained from blood. The DNA of the CDR3 is TGTGCCAGCAGCGGCGGACAGGGGTTTGTGACCGGGGAGCTGTTTTTT. As protein: CASSGGQGFVTGELFF.